This T cell receptor (beta chain) was obtained from a study of blood T cell repertoires in COVID-19. At the level of the study: Italy, Spain and the United States were the sources of the convalescent and acute COVID-19 samples. Nucleic acid was either cDNA or gDNA, and it came from T cells, B-cell-depleted T cells, or PBMCs.

Cohorts were assigned according to the clinical history that participants reported. As handled by the study authors: Estimation of nucleated cell counts relied on the amplification of reference gene primers. This table comes from immunoSEQ multiplex PCR, and its TCRdb copy is limited to in-frame clones, with some not included. That table is the source of V, J and clone size, and D and trimming were worked out from the DNA. The sample has about 280,000 clones, roughly 80% seen once. V dropped 4 bases and J dropped 4; count of bases not matched to a gene: 6. Germline CDR1 is SGHNT and CDR2 is YYREEE (reference sequence). This CDR3 has 15 residues.

The rearrangement uses TRBV5-4 and TRBJ2-2; TRBD1 matches at 8 bases. The sequenced sample was PBMCs or T cells enriched from blood (not recorded which). This receptor was obtained from a man aged 35 to 55 who had been exposed to COVID-19. CDR3 sequence: CASSPDRGATGELFF. The CDR3 nucleotides read TGTGCCAGCAGCCCTGACAGGGGCGCCACCGGGGAGCTGTTTTTT.